One sample yielded the 14 T cell receptor beta chains listed below, sequenced in a study of T cells in localized non-small cell lung cancer. TCRdb keeps only in-frame clones here, not all; method: immunoSEQ multiplex PCR. Of about 29,000 clones listed, nearly 90% are singletons. Sequencing was performed on peripheral blood, taken before any cancer treatment. These receptors were taken from a woman aged 35-75 years with stage I lung adenocarcinoma.

The chain joins TRBV6-5 to TRBJ1-1; a weak D match, TRBD1 (5 bases). The V gene's germline CDR1 is MNHEY and CDR2 SVGAGI. The V end was cut by 4 bases, the J end by 0 bases, with 12 bases between. The CDR3 is made up of 15 amino acids. The CDR3 DNA sequence: TGTGCCAGCAGTTTCCAGACAGCGATGAACACTGAAGCTTTCTTT. Translated, it gives CASSFQTAMNTEAFF.

This clone was observed a few times. The chain employs TRBV11-2 and TRBJ1-2, with D possibly matching TRBD1 (5 bases). Trimming shortened V by 10 bases and J by 4 bases, and 13 bases separated the two germline ends. CDR1 SGHAT and CDR2 FQNNGV come from the germline V gene. The CDR3 totals 12 residues. CDR3 loop: CATWDGLYGYTF. The CDR3 DNA reads TGTGCCACTTGGGACGGCCTCTATGGCTACACCTTC.

The gene calls are TRBV11-2 and TRBJ1-3; TRBD1 might be the D (5 bases). With 5 bases removed from V and 5 bases from J, the gap between germline ends came to 16 bases. CDR1 and CDR2 (germline): SGHAT, FQNNGV. This CDR3 spans 15 amino acids. This CDR3 reads CASSAEGRYRNTIYF. The DNA of the CDR3 is TGTGCCAGCAGCGCAGAGGGACGGTACCGAAACACCATATATTTT. The whole variable domain, remainder taken from reference TRBV11-2 and TRBJ1-3, is EAGVAQSPRYKIIEKRQSVAFWCNPISGHATLYWYQQILGQGPKLLIQFQNNGVVDDSQLPKDRFSAERLKGVDSTLKIQPAKLEDSAVYLCASSAEGRYRNTIYFGEGSWLTVV.

The V and J genes are TRBV27 and TRBJ2-1; TRBD2 is a possible D gene (5 bases). CDR1 and CDR2 from the germline V gene are MNHEY and SMNVEV (reference sequence). CDR3 length: 18 residues. Trimming left V 3 bases short and J 1 base short, with 19 bases between. The CDR3 DNA is TGTGCCAGCAGTTTGTGGGAGCCAGTCAGGTTTTCCTACAATGAGCAGTTCTTC. It specifies CASSLWEPVRFSYNEQFF.

Worth noting for this clone: Other DNA sequences in the sample encode the same CDR3. This chain uses TRBV15 with TRBJ2-2, with a tentative D call TRBD1 (6 bases). Germline CDR1 LNHNV, CDR2 YYDKDF (reference sequence). Deletions cut 0 bases from V and 2 bases from J, with 13 bases between. The length of the CDR3 is 17 residues. As DNA, the CDR3 is TGTGCCACCAGCAGAGAGCCCCGGACAGCTAACACCGGGGAGCTGTTTTTT. Protein product: CATSREPRTANTGELFF.

The chain is built from TRBV7-3 and TRBJ2-7, with TRBD1 matching 9 bases. Germline V gives CDR1 SGHTA, CDR2 FQGTGA. This CDR3 comprises 15 residues. V was clipped by 4 bases and J by 2 bases; unmatched bases: 6. CDR3 protein: CASSSGQGSTYEQYF. In DNA form, the CDR3 reads TGTGCCAGCAGCTCCGGACAGGGGTCCACCTACGAGCAGTACTTC.

Concerning this clone itself: Lacking the conserved final phenylalanine or tryptophan, this CDR3 likely reflects a read error. V gene TRBV6-6 combines with J gene TRBJ1-2; 9 nucleotides align to TRBD1. The CDR3 runs to 12 residues. With 4 bases clipped from V and 6 bases from J, the junction kept 0 bases outside the gene matches. Germline values: CDR1 MNHNY, CDR2 SVGAGI (reference sequence). CDR3 in DNA: TGTGCCAGCAGTTGGACAGGGGATGGCTACACCCTC. Amino acid sequence: CASSWTGDGYTL.

The rearrangement uses TRBV27 and TRBJ2-7; 10 bases match TRBD1. CDR1 MNHEY and CDR2 SMNVEV come from the germline V gene (reference sequence). This CDR3 has 16 residues. The V and J ends lost 5 bases and 5 bases, in that order; junction bases with no gene match: 12. The CDR3 is CASSLKTGGESDEQYF. The CDR3 bases are TGTGCCAGCAGTCTCAAGACAGGGGGCGAGTCGGACGAGCAGTACTTC.

This clone was detected once. The chain employs TRBV28 and TRBJ2-1, with no clear D. Trimming cost V 4 bases and J 4 bases, with 11 bases left between them. Germline V gene data show CDR1 as MDHEN and CDR2 as SYDVKM. CDR3 size: 14 residues. Here the CDR3 DNA reads TGTGCCAGCAGTTCAGCCAAAGGGTACAATGAGCAGTTCTTC. Translation: CASSSAKGYNEQFF.

V and J are TRBV19 and TRBJ1-2; no definite D call. Germline V gives CDR1 LNHDA, CDR2 SQIVND (reference sequence). Trimming pared 7 bases from V and 4 bases from J, leaving 16 bases between. The CDR3 consists of 14 residues. CDR3 DNA sequence: TGTGCCAGTACCCCGAGAGGGTCGGGCTATGGCTACACCTTC. This gives the protein CASTPRGSGYGYTF. The whole variable domain, filled in from reference TRBV19 and TRBJ1-2, reads DGGITQSPKYLFRKEGQNVTLSCEQNLNHDAMYWYRQDPGQGLRLIYYSQIVNDFQKGDIAEGYSVSREKKESFPLTVTSAQKNPTAFYLCASTPRGSGYGYTFGSGTRLTVV.

CDR3 residues: CASSLGTSNTGELFF. CDR3 DNA: TGTGCCAGCAGTTTAGGGACATCGAACACCGGGGAGCTGTTTTTT. The chain links TRBV27 to TRBJ2-2; a weak D match, TRBD1 (6 bases). The CDR3 has 15 amino acids. Trimming took off 2 bases at V and 0 bases at J, with 7 bases between the two ends. Per the germline V gene, CDR1 is MNHEY and CDR2 is SMNVEV (reference sequence).

Here the CDR3 DNA reads TGCGCCAGCAGTAACCAGGGGGCTGGAAACACCATATATTTT. Its translation is CASSNQGAGNTIYF. The genes are TRBV5-1 and TRBJ1-3; 7 bases fit TRBD1. CDR1 and CDR2 from the germline V gene are SGHRS and YFSETQ. This CDR3 has 14 amino acids. V was pared by 5 bases and J by 2 bases, with 4 bases of the junction left unmatched.

This sequence joins TRBV7-9 and TRBJ2-1, with D perhaps TRBD2 (6 bases). There are 13 residues in the CDR3. V lost 6 bases, J lost 7 bases, and 13 bases lay in between. The germline CDR1 and CDR2 sequences are SEHNR and FQNEAQ (reference sequence). Here the CDR3 reads CASSRFSGNEQFF. The CDR3 DNA is TGTGCCAGCAGTCGTTTTAGCGGAAATGAGCAGTTCTTC.

This chain links TRBV7-2 with TRBJ1-1, with D perhaps matching TRBD1 (5 bases). The CDR3 loop spans 19 amino acids. Germline lookup yields CDR1 SGHTA and CDR2 FQGNSA. V lost 5 bases and J 7 bases, leaving 32 bases between the germline ends. This CDR3 reads CASSPHGTRPLRGRDEAFF. Written as DNA, the CDR3 is TGTGCCAGCAGCCCGCATGGGACCCGCCCACTGAGGGGAAGGGATGAAGCTTTCTTT. Looking up the rest from reference TRBV7-2 and TRBJ1-1 gives the full variable domain: GAGVSQSPSNKVTEKGKDVELRCDPISGHTALYWYRQSLGQGLEFLIYFQGNSAPDKSGLPSDRFSAERTGGSVSTLTIQRTQQEDSAVYLCASSPHGTRPLRGRDEAFFGQGTRLTVV.